Listed here are 27 T cell receptor beta chains from one sample, sequenced in a study of blood T cell repertoires in COVID-19. Using immunoSEQ multiplex PCR, the repertoire was profiled, and TCRdb retains in-frame clones only, with some absent. This sample has 200,000 to 250,000 clones, with under 90% found just once. Specimen: peripheral blood. The origin of the receptors is a man older than 75 with acute or convalescent COVID-19.

This chain uses TRBV7-2 with TRBJ2-6; TRBD1 agrees at 8 bases. This CDR3 spans 18 amino acids. Germline V lookup: CDR1 SGHTA, CDR2 FQGNSA. J gave up 2 bases and V 4 bases, and 10 bases lay outside the gene matches. The CDR3 coding sequence is TGTGCCAGCAGCTCCCTGGGGACAGGCTCCCCTGGGGCCAACGTCCTGACTTTC. Its protein product is CASSSLGTGSPGANVLTF.

This chain links TRBV2 with TRBJ1-2, with 7 bases that match TRBD1. The CDR3 extends over 12 amino acids. Germline trimming cut 5 bases from V and 3 bases from J; bases unmatched to any gene: 0. Germline assignment: CDR1 SNHLY and CDR2 FYNNEI. DNA of the CDR3: TGTGCCAGCAGTCAGGGGGACTATGGCTACACCTTC. This codes for CASSQGDYGYTF.

V and J are TRBV7-7 and TRBJ2-1; 7 bases align to TRBD1. The CDR3 has 15 amino acids. Trimming took 1 base from V and 1 from J; bases not matched to a gene: 1. In germline, CDR1 is SSHAT, CDR2 FNYEAQ (reference sequence). The CDR3 loop reads CASSLGRGSYNEQFF. For the CDR3, the DNA is TGTGCCAGCAGCTTAGGCAGGGGGTCCTACAATGAGCAGTTCTTC.

The V gene is TRBV2, the J gene TRBJ2-1, with 11 nucleotides matching TRBD1. Per germline, CDR1 SNHLY and CDR2 FYNNEI. There are 13 residues in the CDR3. V gave up 10 bases and J gave up 6 bases; unmatched junction bases: 5. CDR3 bases: TGTGCCAACCCCGGGACAGGGGGCAATGAGCAGTTCTTC. This gives the protein CANPGTGGNEQFF.

The chain combines TRBV5-5 with TRBJ2-5; 11 nucleotides agree with TRBD2. The CDR3 length is 16 residues. Germline trimming cut 0 bases from V and 4 bases from J; bases unmatched to any gene: 5. Germline lookup yields CDR1 SGHKS and CDR2 YYEKEE (reference sequence). CDR3 coding DNA: TGTGCCAGCAGCTTGGTGGTTAGCGGGAGGGGAGAGACCCAGTACTTC. Its protein product is CASSLVVSGRGETQYF.

The rearrangement links TRBV30 to TRBJ1-2; tentatively, D is TRBD1 (5 bases). Germline CDR1 reads GTSNPN; CDR2 reads SVGIG (reference sequence). The CDR3 spans 12 residues. The ends were cut back, 5 bases at V and 2 bases at J, with 9 bases in the middle. This CDR3 reads CAWVGGNYGYTF. The CDR3, as DNA: TGTGCCTGGGTTGGGGGGAACTATGGCTACACCTTC.

This clone came up once. The chain combines TRBV24-1 with TRBJ2-5; 8 nucleotides agree with TRBD1. V dropped 4 bases and J dropped 5; count of bases not matched to a gene: 8. This CDR3 comprises 15 residues. Looked up from germline, CDR1 is KGHDR and CDR2 is SFDVKD. CDR3 in DNA: TGTGCCACCAGTGACACGACAGGGGCTTTGGAGACCCAGTACTTC. Encoded protein: CATSDTTGALETQYF.

The CDR3: CASSITGASGSEQYF. The CDR3 coding sequence is TGTGCCAGTAGTATAACCGGGGCTAGCGGGAGCGAGCAGTACTTC. V usage is TRBV19 and J usage is TRBJ2-7; TRBD2 matches at 10 bases. CDR1 LNHDA and CDR2 SQIVND come from the germline V gene (reference sequence). The CDR3 runs to 15 residues. V shed 2 bases, J shed 6 bases, and the junction held 7 bases outside the gene matches.

The rearrangement links TRBV5-6 to TRBJ1-2, with 7 bases that match TRBD1. This CDR3 contains 16 residues. The germline V gene encodes CDR1 SGHDT and CDR2 YYEEEE. Trimming at V came to 4 bases and at J to 3 bases, leaving 12 bases not matched to a gene. CDR3 coding DNA: TGTGCCAGCAGCCCCGTCCGACAGGGTTATTACTATGGCTACACCTTC. Translation: CASSPVRQGYYYGYTF.

This rearrangement joins TRBV4-1 to TRBJ2-1, with D possibly being TRBD2 (6 bases). V lost 0 bases, J lost 9 bases, and 9 bases lay in between. Germline CDR1 MGHRA, CDR2 YSYEKL. This CDR3 region has 13 residues. The CDR3 nucleotides are TGCGCCAGCAGCCAAGAAGAGGGACTTGAGCAGTTCTTC. It is translated as CASSQEEGLEQFF.

J is TRBJ2-1 and V is TRBV19, with 10 bases that match TRBD1. V dropped 6 bases and J dropped 6; count of bases not matched to a gene: 11. This CDR3 is built from 16 residues. CDR1 and CDR2 from the germline V gene are LNHDA and SQIVND (reference sequence). In DNA, the CDR3 is TGTGCCAGTAGCCGTCTGACAGGGGGCATGGGCAATGAGCAGTTCTTC. Amino acids: CASSRLTGGMGNEQFF.

The chain couples TRBV30 to TRBJ2-1, with TRBD2 matching 7 bases. This CDR3 region has 14 residues. Germline V lookup: CDR1 GTSNPN, CDR2 SVGIG (reference sequence). V was pared by 1 base and J by 8 bases, with 8 bases of the junction left unmatched. This CDR3 reads CAWSDSGRRYEQFF. The CDR3 bases are TGTGCCTGGAGTGATAGCGGGCGAAGGTATGAGCAGTTCTTC.

The chain couples TRBV5-1 to TRBJ1-1, with TRBD1 as a possible D gene (5 bases). This CDR3 contains 16 residues. V was shortened by 0 bases and J by 1 base, with 13 bases between the two germline ends. The germline V gene has CDR1 SGHRS and CDR2 YFSETQ. The CDR3 sequence is CASSLAAGYKNTEAFF. The CDR3 DNA is TGCGCCAGCAGCTTGGCGGCAGGGTATAAGAACACTGAAGCTTTCTTT.

This rearrangement joins TRBV18 to TRBJ2-5, with D maybe TRBD1 (7 bases). Germline V lookup: CDR1 KGHSH, CDR2 LQKENI. This CDR3 comprises 14 residues. With 4 bases removed from V and 1 base from J, the gap between germline ends came to 10 bases. The CDR3 nucleotides read TGTGCCAGCTCACGACAGGGAGGCCAAGAGACCCAGTACTTC. Translation: CASSRQGGQETQYF.

CDR3 residues: CSALAGHTYEQYF. The CDR3 DNA follows: TGCAGCGCATTAGCGGGACACACCTACGAGCAGTACTTC. This sequence joins TRBV29-1 and TRBJ2-7; 8 nucleotides align to TRBD2. The CDR3 runs 13 residues. V lost 7 bases, J lost 2 bases, and 7 bases stayed unmatched. Germline values: CDR1 SQVTM, CDR2 ANQGSEA.

This clone came up once. V and J are TRBV12-3 or TRBV12-4 and TRBJ1-5; D unresolved. CDR3 length equals 13 residues. The germline V and J ends were trimmed by 8 bases and 0 bases, with 8 bases remaining between them. The CDR3 bases are TGTGCCAGCCTCGGGAATAGCAATCAGCCCCAGCATTTT. Its protein product is CASLGNSNQPQHF.

CDR3 coding DNA: TGCGCCAGCAGTTGGGGACTAGCGGGAGACGAGCAGTTCTTC. The encoded protein is CASSWGLAGDEQFF. The chain joins TRBV4-1 to TRBJ2-1, with 14 nucleotides matching TRBD2. The CDR3 totals 14 residues. Trimming at V came to 6 bases and at J to 10 bases, leaving 5 bases not matched to a gene. Germline assignment: CDR1 MGHRA and CDR2 YSYEKL.

The gene calls are TRBV24-1 and TRBJ2-5, with 12 bases aligning to TRBD2. This CDR3 contains 16 residues. Germline loops: CDR1 KGHDR, CDR2 SFDVKD. With 4 bases clipped from V and 7 bases from J, the junction kept 9 bases outside the gene matches. CDR3 protein: CATSDPGLAGWGTQYF. Written as DNA, the CDR3 is TGTGCCACCAGTGACCCTGGACTAGCGGGATGGGGGACCCAGTACTTC.

The chain has TRBV30 and TRBJ1-4; a weak D match, TRBD1 (5 bases). The V gene lost 4 bases and the J gene lost 8 bases, with 14 bases spanning the gap. Germline lookup yields CDR1 GTSNPN and CDR2 SVGIG (reference sequence). This CDR3 is 13 amino acids long. In DNA form, the CDR3 reads TGTGCCTGGACGGGGAGGGCAGGGGAAAAACTGTTTTTT. This translates into CAWTGRAGEKLFF. Combining the CDR3 with reference TRBV30 and TRBJ1-4 gives the whole variable domain SQTIHQWPATLVQPVGSPLSLECTVEGTSNPNLYWYRQAAGRGLQLLFYSVGIGQISSEVPQNLSASRPQDRQFILSSKKLLLSDSGFYLCAWTGRAGEKLFFGSGTQLSVL.

This clone was recorded a few times. V and J are TRBV5-1 and TRBJ1-2; D perhaps matches TRBD1 (5 bases). Germline V lookup: CDR1 SGHRS, CDR2 YFSETQ. V was cut by 3 bases and J by 6 bases, with 15 bases left in between. CDR3 length: 14 residues. CDR3 sequence: CASSYRQPEDGYTF. The CDR3 nucleotides are TGCGCCAGCAGCTACCGACAGCCTGAGGATGGCTACACCTTC. Full variable domain (remainder filled in from reference TRBV5-1 and TRBJ1-2): KAGVTQTPRYLIKTRGQQVTLSCSPISGHRSVSWYQQTPGQGLQFLFEYFSETQRNKGNFPGRFSGRQFSNSRSEMNVSTLELGDSALYLCASSYRQPEDGYTFGSGTRLTVV.

This clone was counted a single time. The V gene is TRBV28, the J gene TRBJ1-4, with 7 nucleotides matching TRBD1. The ends lost 4 bases at V and 0 bases at J; junction bases unmatched: 2. The CDR3 spans 15 residues. CDR1 and CDR2 from the germline V gene are MDHEN and SYDVKM. The DNA of the CDR3 is TGTGCCAGCAGTTGGGGGACAGCAACTAATGAAAAACTGTTTTTT. Its translation: CASSWGTATNEKLFF.

The V and J genes are TRBV24-1 and TRBJ2-4; 8 bases match TRBD1. The junction had 9 bases not matched to a gene; V was cut back by 5 bases and J by 7 bases. The germline gives CDR1 KGHDR, CDR2 SFDVKD. The CDR3 has 15 amino acids. The DNA for the CDR3 is TGTGCCACCAGTGGTGGGACAGGCTTGGAGAACATTCAGTACTTC. Protein: CATSGGTGLENIQYF.

This clone has a handful of counts. The chain uses TRBV5-1 and TRBJ2-5; 8 bases line up with TRBD1. This CDR3 has 16 amino acids. J gave up 11 bases and V 4 bases, and 19 bases lay outside the gene matches. CDR1 and CDR2 (germline): SGHRS, YFSETQ. The CDR3 loop is CASSLEGPGTGRPQYF. In nucleotides, the CDR3 is TGCGCCAGCAGCCTGGAGGGCCCCGGGACAGGAAGGCCTCAGTACTTC.

V usage is TRBV7-2 and J usage is TRBJ2-5; 8 bases agree with TRBD1. The ends lost 4 bases at V and 5 bases at J; junction bases unmatched: 9. Looked up from germline, CDR1 is SGHTA and CDR2 is FQGNSA. CDR3 length equals 15 residues. This CDR3 reads CASSSGTGYRETQYF. The CDR3 nucleotides read TGTGCCAGCAGCTCCGGGACAGGCTATCGGGAGACCCAGTACTTC.

V is TRBV29-1 and J is TRBJ1-1; tentative D call: TRBD1 (5 bases). V gave up 5 bases and J gave up 6 bases, with 10 bases separating them. The CDR3 has 11 amino acids. The germline V gene has CDR1 SQVTM and CDR2 ANQGSEA. CDR3 nucleotide sequence: TGCAGCGTTCGCAGGGAGGCTGAAGCTTTCTTT. Protein sequence: CSVRREAEAFF.

This rearrangement joins TRBV10-3 to TRBJ2-2; the D gene is possibly TRBD1 (6 bases). The CDR3 is made up of 14 amino acids. Germline V gene sequence: CDR1 ENHRY, CDR2 SYGVKD. Trimming took 6 bases from V and 1 from J, leaving 9 bases between them. CDR3 loop: CAIRWGQNTGELFF. For the CDR3, the DNA is TGTGCCATCAGATGGGGGCAGAACACCGGGGAGCTGTTTTTT.

The genes are TRBV10-3 and TRBJ2-3; 9 nucleotides line up with TRBD2. The ends lost 5 bases at V and 6 bases at J; junction bases unmatched: 9. CDR1 ENHRY and CDR2 SYGVKD come from the germline V gene. CDR3 length equals 15 residues. CDR3 nucleotide sequence: TGTGCCATCAGTCCCTTAGCGGGAGTCGGGGATACGCAGTATTTT. Its protein product is CAISPLAGVGDTQYF.